The subject of this entry is one T cell receptor beta chain. What it binds is unknown. Germline values: CDR1 DFQATT, CDR2 SNEGSKA (reference sequence). Trimming left V 2 bases short and J 2 bases short, with 9 bases between. There are 13 residues in the CDR3. The entry originates in a study of blood T cells in healthy people across ages. Primers used in a second PCR of roughly 6 to 11 cycles were a sample-barcoded 5' primer and a J-beta primer mix. From each sample, at least 2.5 million paired-end reads containing CDR3 were obtained. TCRdb reanalysed the 5' RACE reads using MiXCR and keeps one entry per CDR3 protein. The sample holds over 600,000 distinct CDR3 sequences, roughly 20% seen once. Study-wide results and caveats: Estimates of diversity drawn from one million T cells were considered underestimates.

This clonotype originated in an older man in good health. The sequenced material came from blood. The chain is built from TRBV20-1 and TRBJ2-5, with D perhaps matching TRBD1 (6 bases). CDR3 residues: CSARQGWQETQYF. CDR3 nucleotides: TGCAGTGCTAGACAGGGGTGGCAAGAGACCCAGTACTTC.